The TCR beta chain described here comes from a study of shared clonotypes between healthy human individuals. Findings and caveats of the study: The study found roughly 5.3% of naive CD4 clonotypes shared across several donors.

A remark on this clone: Its antigen is not identified. The same CDR3 is also encoded by other DNA sequences in this sample.

Some clones are missing from TCRdb's copy, which holds only in-frame ones; the method was immunoSEQ multiplex PCR. The sample carries approximately 2,000,000 clones, 85% to 95% recorded once. Terminally differentiated effector memory CD45RA+ cells were excluded from the naive CD8 cells, which were CD45RO-negative and positively selected for CCR7. Germline-derived CDR1 and CDR2 are DFQATT and SNEGSKA (reference sequence). The CDR3 loop spans 10 amino acids. Trimming took off 6 bases at V and 5 bases at J, with 6 bases between the two ends. Sample: naive CD8+ T cells from PBMCs. The TCR was taken from a young man in good health. Some clones in this sample may be carry-over from other donors' samples. J is TRBJ2-3 and V is TRBV20-1; perhaps TRBD2 as D (5 bases). CDR3 loop: CSASGDTQYF. The CDR3, as DNA: TGCAGTGCGAGCGGAGATACGCAGTATTTT.